This T cell receptor beta chain was sequenced during a study of regulatory T cells in long-lasting Graves disease. Construction of TCR beta libraries relied on iRepertoire HTBI primers and on Arm-PCR targeting CDR3 regions. Per the original data handling: Detected in the samples were over 60 TRBV and about 15 TRBJ segments. TCRdb re-called the multiplex PCR reads through MiXCR, storing one row per CDR3 protein. These V and J calls are TCRdb output, not the study's own analysis. The data hold hundreds of thousands of distinct CDR3 sequences, with around a fifth observed a single time. Germline V gene sequence: CDR1 SGHKS, CDR2 YYEKEE (reference sequence). This CDR3 contains 14 residues. This clonotype was recorded a few times. The junction shows a germline mismatch at one end, possibly a read error. Specified time point: persistent/refractory GD, antithyroid drugs over 5 years with positive TRAb. Making the TCR library involved RNA that had been extracted from PBMCs.

V usage is TRBV5-5 and J usage is TRBJ2-7; 8 bases align to TRBD2. This sequence originates from a female donor with Graves disease. Sequencing was performed on peripheral blood mononuclear cells (PBMCs), taken when the disease was refractory, from a patient treated with antithyroid drugs. For the CDR3, the DNA is TGTGCCAACAGCTTTATAGCGGGGCCCCACGAGCAGTACTTC. This translates into CANSFIAGPHEQYF.